What follows are 30 T cell receptor beta chains derived from one specimen sequenced in a study of graft-versus-host responses after intestinal transplantation. Produced via immunoSEQ multiplex PCR; TCRdb's table is partial and in-frame only. Altogether tens of thousands of clones are present, about 90% being singletons, with the ten largest covering around 5.5%. The sequences come from PBMCs, collected about 93 weeks after intestinal transplant. These receptors all stem from a human patient who received an intestinal transplant, so some T cells may come from the graft donor.

The rearrangement uses TRBV9 and TRBJ2-7; D ambiguous. Germline V lookup: CDR1 SGDLS, CDR2 YYNGEE. V lost 1 base, J lost 3 bases, and 11 bases lay in between. This CDR3 is built from 14 residues. The CDR3 sequence is CASSVHGDSYEQYF. The CDR3 bases are TGTGCCAGCAGCGTACATGGGGATAGCTACGAGCAGTACTTC.

The table lists this clone with a few counts. V is TRBV7-6 and J is TRBJ1-6, with D perhaps TRBD1 (5 bases). The CDR3 covers 15 residues. Germline assignment: CDR1 SGHVS and CDR2 FNYEAQ. The ends were cut back, 1 base at V and 8 bases at J, with 12 bases in the middle. For the CDR3, the DNA is TGTGCCAGCAGCTTAGACGGGGCGGGGCATTCACCCCTCCACTTT. This sequence encodes CASSLDGAGHSPLHF.

The rearrangement links TRBV7-2 to TRBJ2-7, with TRBD2 as a possible D gene (5 bases). Per germline, CDR1 SGHTA and CDR2 FQGNSA. The CDR3 runs to 14 residues. The V end was cut by 4 bases, the J end by 5 bases, with 15 bases between. CDR3: CASSSSGVMNEQYF. The CDR3 DNA reads as TGTGCCAGCAGCTCATCCGGGGTCATGAACGAGCAGTACTTC.

The rearrangement joins TRBV11-2 to TRBJ2-7, with unresolved D. Trimming stripped 1 base from V and 0 bases from J, with 4 bases between. Germline V CDR1 and CDR2: SGHAT, FQNNGV. CDR3 size: 13 residues. The DNA for the CDR3 is TGTGCCAGCAGCTTAGGTGTCTCCTACGAGCAGTACTTC. As protein: CASSLGVSYEQYF.

The genes are TRBV15 and TRBJ1-1, with 9 bases that match TRBD1. This CDR3 has 14 amino acids. Germline V gene data show CDR1 as LNHNV and CDR2 as YYDKDF (reference sequence). V was pared by 5 bases and J by 5 bases, with 6 bases of the junction left unmatched. The chain's CDR3 is CATSVRQGGTEAFF. The CDR3 nucleotides are TGTGCCACCAGCGTTCGACAGGGGGGGACTGAAGCTTTCTTT.

V and J are TRBV27 and TRBJ2-7; D possibly matches TRBD1 or TRBD2 (5 bases each). Germline CDR1 is MNHEY and CDR2 is SMNVEV (reference sequence). CDR3 length: 12 residues. V shed 5 bases and J shed 2 bases, with 7 bases lying between them. The CDR3 nucleotides read TGTGCCAGCAGTAGGGGACCCTACGAGCAGTACTTC. This sequence encodes CASSRGPYEQYF.

The chain carries TRBV4-1 and TRBJ2-7; 8 bases are shared with TRBD2. Looked up from germline, CDR1 is MGHRA and CDR2 is YSYEKL. The CDR3 covers 16 residues. V was pared by 1 base and J by 12 bases, with 17 bases of the junction left unmatched. DNA for the CDR3: TGCGCCAGCAGCCAAGGGCTACTAGCGGCGACACAAACGCGGTACTTC. Its protein product is CASSQGLLAATQTRYF.

The rearrangement joins TRBV11-2 to TRBJ2-7; weak D call: TRBD1 (6 bases). Per germline, CDR1 SGHAT and CDR2 FQNNGV. V lost 0 bases to trimming and J lost 3 bases, with 15 bases between them. This CDR3 has 16 residues. The CDR3 loop is CASSLDAGTKYYEQYF. The CDR3 DNA reads as TGTGCCAGCAGCTTAGATGCCGGGACAAAGTACTACGAGCAGTACTTC.

This clone appeared a single time. This rearrangement joins TRBV5-1 to TRBJ2-3; weak D call: TRBD1 (6 bases). The CDR3 runs to 16 residues. V was cut by 0 bases and J by 0 bases, with 11 bases left in between. The germline CDR1 and CDR2 sequences are SGHRS and YFSETQ. The CDR3 DNA follows: TGCGCCAGCAGCTTGGTGGCAGGGGACAGCACAGATACGCAGTATTTT. Residues: CASSLVAGDSTDTQYF.

This chain links TRBV27 with TRBJ2-5; 7 positions agree with TRBD2. The DNA end lines up better with TRBJ2-7; the J call may be wrong. The length of the CDR3 is 13 residues. CDR1 is MNHEY and CDR2 is SMNVEV in the germline V gene (reference sequence). The chain's CDR3 is CASRGGMAYEQYF. As DNA, the CDR3 is TGTGCCAGCAGGGGGGGGATGGCCTACGAGCAGTACTTC.

V and J are TRBV9 and TRBJ1-2; D gene unclear. V gave up 3 bases and J gave up 8 bases, with 8 bases separating them. This CDR3 comprises 11 residues. Germline CDR1 reads SGDLS; CDR2 reads YYNGEE. CDR3: CASSGTGGYTF. Written as DNA, the CDR3 is TGTGCCAGCAGCGGCACGGGGGGCTACACCTTC.

The V and J genes are TRBV6-6 and TRBJ2-2, with a tentative D call TRBD2 (5 bases). This CDR3 spans 12 amino acids. The germline V gene has CDR1 MNHNY and CDR2 SVGAGI (reference sequence). V was pared by 8 bases and J by 2 bases, with 6 bases between. The CDR3, as DNA: TGTGCCAGCGAGGGAAACACCGGGGAGCTGTTTTTT. Translated, it gives CASEGNTGELFF.

The chain links TRBV7-7 to TRBJ2-1, with D maybe TRBD2 (6 bases). This CDR3 region has 15 residues. The germline V gene encodes CDR1 SSHAT and CDR2 FNYEAQ (reference sequence). Trimming removed 5 bases at V and 8 bases at J, with 19 bases between. The CDR3, as DNA: TGTGCCAGCAGCCCCACCGGGACTTTCGTCGATGAGCAGTTCTTC. It encodes CASSPTGTFVDEQFF.

The rearrangement uses TRBV9 and TRBJ2-5; 15 bases agree with TRBD2. Trimming took 0 bases from V and 5 from J; bases not matched to a gene: 8. This CDR3 region has 18 residues. Germline-derived CDR1 and CDR2 are SGDLS and YYNGEE. This CDR3 reads CASSVGWTSGGAWETQYF. CDR3 bases: TGTGCCAGCAGCGTAGGCTGGACTAGCGGGGGGGCCTGGGAGACCCAGTACTTC. Looking up the rest from reference TRBV9 and TRBJ2-5 gives the full variable domain: DSGVTQTPKHLITATGQRVTLRCSPRSGDLSVYWYQQSLDQGLQFLIQYYNGEERAKGNILERFSAQQFPDLHSELNLSSLELGDSALYFCASSVGWTSGGAWETQYFGPGTRLLVL.

The CDR3 region is CAWSGLDSPQETQYF. CDR3 nucleotides: TGTGCCTGGAGTGGCTTGGACAGCCCCCAAGAGACCCAGTACTTC. The V call is TRBV30, the J call TRBJ2-5, with D possibly matching TRBD1 (6 bases). Trimming took 1 base from V and 1 from J, leaving 13 bases between them. CDR1 is GTSNPN, CDR2 SVGIG, per germline (reference sequence). The CDR3 runs 15 residues. The full variable domain, rest sourced from reference TRBV30 and TRBJ2-5, is SQTIHQWPATLVQPVGSPLSLECTVEGTSNPNLYWYRQAAGRGLQLLFYSVGIGQISSEVPQNLSASRPQDRQFILSSKKLLLSDSGFYLCAWSGLDSPQETQYFGPGTRLLVL.

The chain combines TRBV9 with TRBJ2-5; unclear D gene. V lost 4 bases to trimming and J lost 0 bases, with 13 bases between them. Germline lookup yields CDR1 SGDLS and CDR2 YYNGEE. This CDR3 is 15 amino acids long. For the CDR3, the DNA is TGTGCCAGCAGCAGATCTGTCGGGTACCAAGAGACCCAGTACTTC. Translating gives CASSRSVGYQETQYF. Filled out from reference TRBV9 and TRBJ2-5, the complete variable domain reads DSGVTQTPKHLITATGQRVTLRCSPRSGDLSVYWYQQSLDQGLQFLIQYYNGEERAKGNILERFSAQQFPDLHSELNLSSLELGDSALYFCASSRSVGYQETQYFGPGTRLLVL.

CDR3 region: CASSLLGMNTEAFF. CDR3 nucleotide sequence: TGCGCCAGCAGCTTATTGGGGATGAACACTGAAGCTTTCTTT. This sequence joins TRBV5-1 and TRBJ1-1; D gene uncertain. The CDR3 totals 14 residues. V was cut by 2 bases and J by 0 bases, with 8 bases left in between. CDR1 is SGHRS, CDR2 YFSETQ, per germline.

The chain carries TRBV7-2 and TRBJ2-7, with 8 bases that match TRBD1. V shed 5 bases, J shed 7 bases, and the junction held 13 bases outside the gene matches. Germline CDR1 SGHTA, CDR2 FQGNSA. CDR3 length: 15 amino acids. The DNA of the CDR3 is TGTGCCAGCAGCACTGAGACAGGGGACCTCTTAGAGCAGTACTTC. It translates to CASSTETGDLLEQYF.

The CDR3 loop is CASRGQTNYGYTF. The DNA of the CDR3 is TGTGCCAGCAGGGGACAGACTAACTATGGCTACACCTTC. The chain uses TRBV2 and TRBJ1-2, with TRBD1 matching over 7 bases. Germline V gene lookup returns CDR1 SNHLY and CDR2 FYNNEI. After removal of 6 bases from V and 0 bases from J, the junction contained 1 base not matched to a gene. The CDR3 extends over 13 amino acids.

The rearrangement uses TRBV4-2 and TRBJ1-5; TRBD1 agrees at 7 bases. From germline, CDR1 is LGHNA and CDR2 YNFKEQ. V dropped 0 bases and J dropped 0; count of bases not matched to a gene: 5. The CDR3 is 17 residues long. CDR3 residues: CASSQDRDSYSNQPQHF. CDR3 nucleotide sequence: TGTGCCAGCAGCCAAGATCGGGACAGCTATAGCAATCAGCCCCAGCATTTT.

The chain has TRBV6-5 and TRBJ1-1; tentative D call: TRBD1 (6 bases). Germline CDR1 MNHEY, CDR2 SVGAGI. Trimming pared 0 bases from V and 1 base from J, leaving 9 bases between. The CDR3 has 15 residues. Here the CDR3 reads CASSYSGASNTEAFF. CDR3 coding DNA: TGTGCCAGCAGTTACTCGGGGGCTTCGAACACTGAAGCTTTCTTT.

The chain couples TRBV11-1 to TRBJ1-4; tentatively, D is TRBD1 (5 bases). The CDR3 is 13 residues long. Germline CDR1 reads SGHAT; CDR2 reads FQDESV (reference sequence). Trimming removed 5 bases at V and 8 bases at J, with 12 bases between. The DNA of the CDR3 is TGTGCCAGCAGCCGGGACCCCCGGGAAAAACTGTTTTTT. Translating it yields CASSRDPREKLFF.

The CDR3 DNA follows: TGCGCCAGCAGAGGGGGGGGCGGGGGGCCCCAAGAGACCCAGTACTTC. It translates to CASRGGGGGPQETQYF. This rearrangement joins TRBV10-2 to TRBJ2-5, with 8 bases identical to TRBD2. The CDR3 covers 16 residues. Trimming removed 6 bases from V and 1 base from J; junction bases left unmatched: 10. Per germline, CDR1 WSHSY and CDR2 SAAADI.

V is TRBV7-7 and J is TRBJ2-1; TRBD1 matches 7 bases. CDR1 is SSHAT and CDR2 is FNYEAQ in the germline V gene (reference sequence). This CDR3 region has 14 residues. The V gene end was trimmed by 3 bases and the J gene end by 10 bases; junction bases not matched to a gene: 9. Written as DNA, the CDR3 is TGTGCCAGCAGCTTGGACAGGAAAGCATTCGAGCAGTTCTTC. Its protein product is CASSLDRKAFEQFF.

J is TRBJ2-3 and V is TRBV20-1; D not certain. This CDR3 region has 11 residues. Germline lookup yields CDR1 DFQATT and CDR2 SNEGSKA (reference sequence). Trimming stripped 4 bases from V and 8 bases from J, with 10 bases between. Written as DNA, the CDR3 is TGCAGTGCTAAGGAAGGTAGTACGCAGTATTTT. Protein product: CSAKEGSTQYF.

This chain uses TRBV6-6 with TRBJ2-2; D may be TRBD2 (7 bases). Germline CDR1 is MNHNY and CDR2 is SVGAGI (reference sequence). This CDR3 is built from 14 residues. With 4 bases removed from V and 7 bases from J, the gap between germline ends came to 13 bases. This CDR3 reads CASSFGGPGGELFF. The CDR3 region has the DNA TGTGCCAGCAGTTTCGGGGGGCCGGGCGGGGAGCTGTTTTTT.

The chain employs TRBV7-8 and TRBJ2-3; 12 nucleotides line up with TRBD2. The CDR3 sequence is 15 residues long. Germline assignment: CDR1 SGHVS and CDR2 FQNEAQ. Trimming cost V 5 bases and J 7 bases; bases outside gene matches: 7. DNA of the CDR3: TGTGCCAGCAGCGACAGGACTAGCGGGGTTTATACGCAGTATTTT. The encoded protein is CASSDRTSGVYTQYF.

The V and J genes are TRBV29-1 and TRBJ1-2; D perhaps matches TRBD1 (6 bases). Germline CDR1 SQVTM, CDR2 ANQGSEA. V lost 1 base to trimming and J lost 4 bases, with 22 bases between them. The CDR3 consists of 17 residues. In DNA, the CDR3 is TGCAGCGTTGAAGGAGGACAGTTCCTCCAAACCCTCTATGGCTACACCTTC. The encoded protein is CSVEGGQFLQTLYGYTF.

The chain carries TRBV5-4 and TRBJ1-1, with 7 nucleotides matching TRBD1. Trimming cost V 0 bases and J 6 bases; bases outside gene matches: 8. The CDR3 extends over 15 amino acids. Per the germline V gene, CDR1 is SGHNT and CDR2 is YYREEE (reference sequence). The CDR3 loop is CASSLDRGPFAEAFF. As DNA, the CDR3 is TGTGCCAGCAGCTTGGACAGGGGTCCCTTCGCTGAAGCTTTCTTT.

This chain joins TRBV9 and TRBJ1-3, with D possibly being TRBD1 (5 bases). V gave up 4 bases and J gave up 0 bases, with 11 bases separating them. The CDR3 runs to 15 residues. The germline gives CDR1 SGDLS, CDR2 YYNGEE. CDR3 sequence: CASSQRQYSGNTIYF. The CDR3 nucleotides are TGTGCCAGCAGCCAAAGACAGTACTCTGGAAACACCATATATTTT. Full variable domain (remainder filled in from reference TRBV9 and TRBJ1-3): DSGVTQTPKHLITATGQRVTLRCSPRSGDLSVYWYQQSLDQGLQFLIQYYNGEERAKGNILERFSAQQFPDLHSELNLSSLELGDSALYFCASSQRQYSGNTIYFGEGSWLTVV.